The clone carrying this TCR beta chain is judged large. Its antigen is not known. From live CD3+CD8+TCRalphabeta+ cells, four PD-1 and/or TIGIT subsets were sorted. Using about 15 ng of total RNA, TCR libraries were made with the QIAseq Immune Repertoire TCR panel. A single record per CDR3 protein comes from TCRdb applying MiXCR to the reads. Of about 1,200 distinct CDR3 sequences in the sample, roughly 6.2% are singletons; the top ten hold roughly 10%. These data are taken from a study of circulating CD8 cells and anti-PD-1 response in melanoma. Looking at the study overall: Non-responders showed stable or progressive disease; responders showed complete or partial response.

Trimming removed 7 bases from V and 2 bases from J; junction bases left unmatched: 8. Germline values: CDR1 LNHDA, CDR2 SQIVND (reference sequence). There are 15 residues in the CDR3. Study conclusions and caveats: Generally, no replicate experiments were performed.

The chain recombines TRBV19 with TRBJ2-1, with 7 bases matching TRBD1. The clonotype originates from a human donor with melanoma. The sample in question was CD8+ T cells from PBMCs, obtained at baseline or after one month of anti-PD-1 therapy (not recorded which). This CDR3 reads CASTQTGTTYNEQFF. In DNA form, the CDR3 reads TGTGCCAGTACCCAGACAGGGACCACCTACAATGAGCAGTTCTTC.